This T cell receptor (beta chain) was identified in a study of TIL therapy for anti-PD-1-resistant metastatic lung cancer. In the study overall: Tumor harvest preceded PD-1/PD-L1 blockade, followed by nivolumab treatment.

With V trimmed by 3 bases and J by 0 bases, 9 bases remained unmatched. There are 16 residues in the CDR3. Germline V gene data show CDR1 as SGHRS and CDR2 as YFSETQ. The libraries were made with immunoSEQ v3. Using immunoSEQ multiplex PCR, the repertoire was profiled, and TCRdb retains in-frame clones only, with some absent. The table shows approximately 45,000 clones, with approximately 79% occurring only once. Noted time point: pre-treatment sample, taken before nivolumab and TIL therapy. Sequenced here: blood, sampled at baseline. The V and J genes are TRBV5-1 and TRBJ2-7; 7 positions agree with TRBD1. The receptor's source is a man aged 65-85 years with non-small cell lung cancer. The CDR3 bases are TGCGCCAGCAGCTCCTCCGGGACAGAATACTCCTACGAGCAGTACTTC. Protein product: CASSSSGTEYSYEQYF.